This T cell receptor beta chain came from a study of blood T cells in healthy people across ages. Study summary: Template switching picked up about one barcoded beta molecule for each two T cells.

A sample-barcoded 5' primer and a J-beta primer mix were used in a second PCR of roughly 7 to 12 cycles. TCRdb reanalysed the 5' RACE reads using MiXCR and keeps one entry per CDR3 protein. This table holds about 800,000 distinct CDR3 sequences, about 25% found once. These records were also assigned to another study, of T cells of mothers and their children. That publication notes: Comparable shaping of TCR recombination output by thymic selection was observed in related and unrelated pairs.

This receptor was taken from a boy younger than 18 in good health. Material for sequencing was blood.

CDR3 loop: CASSPQTGTRSSDTQYF. The CDR3 nucleotides read TGTGCCAGCAGCCCACAGACCGGGACTAGGAGCTCAGATACGCAGTATTTT. The chain is built from TRBV7-3 and TRBJ2-3, with TRBD2 matching 8 bases. V lost 5 bases to trimming and J lost 4 bases; unmatched junction nucleotides: 14. Germline loops: CDR1 SGHTA, CDR2 FQGTGA. CDR3 length: 17 amino acids. The variable domain in full, completed from reference TRBV7-3 and TRBJ2-3, reads GAGVSQTPSNKVTEKGKYVELRCDPISGHTALYWYRQSLGQGPEFLIYFQGTGAADDSGLPNDRFFAVRPEGSVSTLKIQRTERGDSAVYLCASSPQTGTRSSDTQYFGPGTRLTVL.